The entry that follows covers one TCR beta chain sequence. Original processing notes: The authors estimated nucleated cell counts from reference gene primer amplification. TCRdb's table, derived via immunoSEQ multiplex PCR, lists solely in-frame clones and lacks some. V and J calls and clone size follow that table, whereas D and trimming were derived from the DNA. The sample consists of 130,000 or so clones, around 83% of them appearing once. The sample originates from a study of blood T cell repertoires in COVID-19. Study summary: The origin of the acute and convalescent COVID-19 samples was the United States, Italy and Spain.

CDR3 length: 16 residues. V lost 5 bases to trimming and J lost 4 bases; unmatched junction nucleotides: 10. Germline-derived CDR1 and CDR2 are MGHRA and YSYEKL. Sequenced material: peripheral blood. This chain uses TRBV4-1 with TRBJ2-5, with 10 bases identical to TRBD2. This TCR derives from a woman aged 60-75 years with acute or convalescent COVID-19. CDR3 residues: CASSVRQAGGLETQYF. The CDR3 region has the DNA TGCGCCAGCAGCGTCCGTCAAGCGGGGGGGTTAGAGACCCAGTACTTC.